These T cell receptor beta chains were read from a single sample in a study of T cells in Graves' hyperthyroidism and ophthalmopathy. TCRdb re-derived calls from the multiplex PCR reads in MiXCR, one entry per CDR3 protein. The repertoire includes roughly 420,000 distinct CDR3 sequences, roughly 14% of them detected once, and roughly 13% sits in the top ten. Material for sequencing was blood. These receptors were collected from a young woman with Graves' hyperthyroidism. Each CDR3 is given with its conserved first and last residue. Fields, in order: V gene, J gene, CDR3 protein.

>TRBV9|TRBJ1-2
CASSVGGTENYGYTF
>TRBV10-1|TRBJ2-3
CASSESWAGGVQYF
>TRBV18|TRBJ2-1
CASSPPLSRLPDNEQFF
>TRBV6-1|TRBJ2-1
CASTLSDRGMNEQFF
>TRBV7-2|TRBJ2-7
CASRYSTQGSYEQYF
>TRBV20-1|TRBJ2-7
CSAGTSGRALTYEQYF
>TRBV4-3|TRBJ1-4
CASSQDLLGGSTNEKLFF
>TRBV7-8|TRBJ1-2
CASSFPSQGAYGYTF
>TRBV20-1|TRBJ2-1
CSAFPPANLAPNEQFF
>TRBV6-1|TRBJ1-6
CASSEDGAAYNSPLHF
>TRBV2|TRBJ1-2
CASLRDRLDNYGYTF
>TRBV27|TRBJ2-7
CASRTSGGAKTYF
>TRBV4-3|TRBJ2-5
CASSRGDYIGETQYF
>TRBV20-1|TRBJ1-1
CSAREIWNTEAFF
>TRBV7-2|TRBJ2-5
CASSLEGNQETQYF
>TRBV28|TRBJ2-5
CASSLGSRETQYF
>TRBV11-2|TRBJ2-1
CASSPLQWIGEQFF
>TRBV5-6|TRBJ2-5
CASSPGRGRVETQYF
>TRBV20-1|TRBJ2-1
CSAEGLLSYNEQFF
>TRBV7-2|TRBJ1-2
CASSLSPDGNYGYTF
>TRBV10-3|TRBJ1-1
CAIRGSMNTEAFF
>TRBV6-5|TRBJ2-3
CASSYGARGTDTQYF
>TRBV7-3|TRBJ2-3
CASSLIGTSNTDTQYF
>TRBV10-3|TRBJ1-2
CAISEGQGGNYGYTF
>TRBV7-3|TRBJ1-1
CASSLSEGRSTEAFF
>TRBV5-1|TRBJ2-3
CASSSSTASDTQYF
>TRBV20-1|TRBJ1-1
CSASPPDRAGTEAFF
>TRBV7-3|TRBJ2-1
CASSLTWDRGFDEQFF
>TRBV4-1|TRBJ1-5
CASSQPDRADGNQPQHF
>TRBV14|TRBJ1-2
CASSQEWGDTDYGYTF
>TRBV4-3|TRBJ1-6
CASSQQTGELNSPLHF
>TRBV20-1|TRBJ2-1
CSAPGLSGGPYNEQFF
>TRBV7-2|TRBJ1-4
CASSSRRAGAGEKLFF
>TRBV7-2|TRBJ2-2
CASSLVGGRTGELFF
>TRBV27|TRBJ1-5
CASSLRAGVKGQPQHF
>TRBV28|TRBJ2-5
CASGQGAEETQYF
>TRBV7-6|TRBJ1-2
CASSLEGRVGYTF
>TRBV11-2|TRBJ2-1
CASSLKMGGGAGQGLSREQFF
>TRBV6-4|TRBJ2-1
CASSDSSGSNEQFF
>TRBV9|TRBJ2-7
CASRTKKYEQYF
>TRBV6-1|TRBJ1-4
CASSEFSRTNEKLFF
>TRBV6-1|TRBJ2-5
CASSENLETQYF
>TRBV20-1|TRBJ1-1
CSAADIKPTTAEAFF
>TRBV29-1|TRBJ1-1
CSAQSGGQTEAFF
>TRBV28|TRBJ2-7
CASSRKVGSYEQYF
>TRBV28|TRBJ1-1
CASRPGTPGAEAFF
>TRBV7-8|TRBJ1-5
CASSHRRDNQPQHF
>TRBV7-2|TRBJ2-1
CASSLALSGGPFLDEQFF
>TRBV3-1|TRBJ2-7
CASSQDSYEQYF
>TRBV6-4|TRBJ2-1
CASSAKTSSYNEQFF
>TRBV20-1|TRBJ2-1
CSARDLAGNYNEQFF
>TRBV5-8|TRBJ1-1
CASSLPTGSRTEAFF
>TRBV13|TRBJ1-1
CASSLWAGNTEAFF
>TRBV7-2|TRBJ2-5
CASSLGVSGVQETQYF